This record looks at one T cell receptor beta chain sequence and its context. One Seattle source followed patients from active infection through their disease course. Trimming shortened V by 3 bases and J by 1 base, and 11 bases separated the two germline ends. CDR1 is SGHRS, CDR2 YFSETQ, per germline. The CDR3 consists of 15 residues. TCRdb keeps only in-frame clones here, not all; method: immunoSEQ multiplex PCR. The table lists roughly 440,000 clones, approximately 90% of them singletons. The data were taken from a study of blood T cell repertoires in COVID-19. Source material: peripheral blood. The chain joins TRBV5-1 to TRBJ2-1, with no clear D. This sequence originates from a woman aged 45-65 years with COVID-19, enrolled during active disease. The CDR3 sequence: CASSSPDGSYNEQFF. In nucleotides, the CDR3 is TGCGCCAGCAGCTCTCCAGATGGTTCCTACAATGAGCAGTTCTTC.